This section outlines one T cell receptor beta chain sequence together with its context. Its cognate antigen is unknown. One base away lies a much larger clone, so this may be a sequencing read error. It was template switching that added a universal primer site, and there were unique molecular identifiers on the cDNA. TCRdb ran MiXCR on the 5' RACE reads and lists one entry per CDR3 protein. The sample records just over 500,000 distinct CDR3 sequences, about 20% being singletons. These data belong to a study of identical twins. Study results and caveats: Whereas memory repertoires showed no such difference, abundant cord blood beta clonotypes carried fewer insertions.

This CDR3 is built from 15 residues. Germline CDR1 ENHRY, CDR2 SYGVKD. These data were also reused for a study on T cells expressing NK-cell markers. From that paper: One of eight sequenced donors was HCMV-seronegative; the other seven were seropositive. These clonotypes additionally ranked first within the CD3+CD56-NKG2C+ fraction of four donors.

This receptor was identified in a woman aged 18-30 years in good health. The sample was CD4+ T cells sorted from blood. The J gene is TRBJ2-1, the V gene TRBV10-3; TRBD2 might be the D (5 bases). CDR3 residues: CAIMTVGESGNELFF. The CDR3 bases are TGTGCCATCATGACGGTCGGGGAATCAGGTAATGAGCTGTTCTTC.